This TCR beta chain appears in the sequencing data of a study of blood T cells in healthy people across ages. A remark on this clonotype: Its antigen is as yet unknown.

The germline gives CDR1 SEHNR, CDR2 FQNEAQ (reference sequence). Deletions cut 4 bases from V and 12 bases from J, with 16 bases between. The CDR3 has 13 residues. Next came a second PCR, run for about 6 to 12 cycles, which used a sample-barcoded 5' primer along with a J-beta primer mix. A template-switch adaptor with 12 random nucleotides tagged each cDNA molecule. TCRdb fed the 5' RACE reads into MiXCR, producing one record per CDR3 protein. The sample has about 1,000,000 distinct CDR3 sequences; under 55% are singletons. Samples had at least 6.5 million PBMCs isolated from them. Study-wide results and limits: Higher diversity and more naive CD4+ cells were features of long-lived donors, compared to aged donors. The diversity estimates, figures obtained from one million T cells, were considered underestimates.

The V and J genes are TRBV7-9 and TRBJ2-1; D gene uncertain. This TCR came from an older woman in good health. Sequencing used blood. The CDR3 DNA reads TGTGCCAGCAGCTCTCCCTCCCGTCTTGGGCAGTTCTTC. The encoded protein is CASSSPSRLGQFF.